One TCR beta chain is described in this entry. As yet, its antigen is unknown. These data come from a study of immune evolution from preneoplasia to lung adenocarcinoma. Study results and limitations: From normal lung to invasive adenocarcinoma, top clone frequencies appeared to decrease. Later-stage lesions seemingly showed higher T cell density and diversity than normal lung.

Generated by immunoSEQ multiplex PCR, the TCRdb table keeps only in-frame clones and is missing some. The profile shows some 5,700 clones, approximately 78% of them singletons. Trimming stripped 0 bases from V and 8 bases from J, with 14 bases between. Germline-derived CDR1 and CDR2 are SGHAT and FQNNGV. The CDR3 contains 15 residues. Resections took place in Japan or China from about 2013 to 2017. H&E slides confirmed each diagnosis, reviewed by two pathologists independently. Sequences were obtained from FFPE adjacent normal lung tissue. This chain links TRBV11-2 with TRBJ2-1, with D unresolved. This TCR came from an older donor with lung adenocarcinoma. CDR3 coding DNA: TGTGCCAGCAGCTTAGAAGGGCGAGATAGGGATGAGCAGTTCTTC. Translation: CASSLEGRDRDEQFF.